This TCR beta chain was found in a study of blood T cell repertoires in COVID-19. Per the authors' pipeline: Counts of nucleated cells, estimated from reference gene primer amplification, were obtained. Assay used: immunoSEQ multiplex PCR; TCRdb lists only in-frame clones, some missing. That table is the source of V, J and clone size, and D and trimming were worked out from the DNA. The sample records about 14,000 clones, roughly 73% being singletons. V dropped 0 bases and J dropped 0 bases, with 9 bases sitting between them. The CDR3 is 16 residues long. Germline V gene sequence: CDR1 LNHNV, CDR2 YYDKDF (reference sequence).

This clonotype originated in a boy younger than 10 with active or convalescent COVID-19. Sequencing input: peripheral blood. This chain uses TRBV15 with TRBJ1-3; D is ambiguous. CDR3 sequence: CATSRDLSTSGNTIYF. The CDR3 coding sequence is TGTGCCACCAGCAGAGATCTAAGCACCTCTGGAAACACCATATATTTT.